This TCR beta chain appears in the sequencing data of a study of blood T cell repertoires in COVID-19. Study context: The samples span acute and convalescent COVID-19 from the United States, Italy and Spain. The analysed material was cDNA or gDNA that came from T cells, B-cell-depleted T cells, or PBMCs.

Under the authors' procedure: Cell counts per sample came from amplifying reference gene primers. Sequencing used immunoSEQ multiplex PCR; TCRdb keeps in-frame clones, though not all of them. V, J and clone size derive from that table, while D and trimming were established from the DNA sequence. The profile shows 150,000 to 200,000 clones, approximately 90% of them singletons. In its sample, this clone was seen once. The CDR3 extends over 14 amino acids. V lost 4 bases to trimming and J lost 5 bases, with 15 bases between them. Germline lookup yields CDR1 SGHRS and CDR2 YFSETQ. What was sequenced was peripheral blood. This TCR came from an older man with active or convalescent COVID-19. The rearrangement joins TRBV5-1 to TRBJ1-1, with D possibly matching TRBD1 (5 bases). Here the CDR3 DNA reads TGCGCCAGCAGCCCGGGACTCGCTGGGACTGAAGCTTTCTTT. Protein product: CASSPGLAGTEAFF. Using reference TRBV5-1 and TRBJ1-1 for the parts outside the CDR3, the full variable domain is KAGVTQTPRYLIKTRGQQVTLSCSPISGHRSVSWYQQTPGQGLQFLFEYFSETQRNKGNFPGRFSGRQFSNSRSEMNVSTLELGDSALYLCASSPGLAGTEAFFGQGTRLTVV.